One sample yielded the 27 T cell receptor beta chains listed below, sequenced in a study of blood T cell repertoires in COVID-19. Only in-frame clones appear in the TCRdb table, and some are missing; sequencing was by immunoSEQ multiplex PCR. The sample has 250,000 to 300,000 clones; approximately 91% are singletons. Sequencing was done on a sample of peripheral blood. These receptors all come from a woman aged 25 to 45 with COVID-19, enrolled during active disease.

The chain joins TRBV6-1 to TRBJ2-1; a possible D gene is TRBD1 (5 bases). The germline V gene has CDR1 MNHNS and CDR2 SASEGT. This CDR3 has 15 amino acids. Trimming shortened V by 1 base and J by 5 bases, and 12 bases separated the two germline ends. The CDR3 protein is CASSEGRVAHNEQFF. Written as DNA, the CDR3 is TGTGCCAGCAGTGAAGGCAGGGTGGCACACAATGAGCAGTTCTTC.

This chain joins TRBV3-1 (or the pseudogene TRBV3-2) and TRBJ2-1; a weak D match, TRBD1 (5 bases). Germline CDR1 and CDR2: LGHDT and YNNKEL (reference sequence). Deletions cut 1 base from V and 6 bases from J, with 10 bases between. The CDR3 has 14 residues. The CDR3 nucleotides are TGTGCCAGCAGCCAAGTTATGGGGCTCAATGAGCAGTTCTTC. Protein product: CASSQVMGLNEQFF.

The chain has TRBV30 and TRBJ2-3; D not certain. This CDR3 has 10 amino acids. Per germline, CDR1 GTSNPN and CDR2 SVGIG (reference sequence). V lost 3 bases, J lost 5 bases, and 3 bases lay in between. The CDR3 coding sequence is TGTGCCTGGAGCCTAGATACGCAGTATTTT. Amino acid sequence: CAWSLDTQYF.

The rearrangement uses TRBV9 and TRBJ1-2; 8 bases fit TRBD1. The CDR3 length is 15 residues. V shed 0 bases, J shed 7 bases, and the junction held 8 bases outside the gene matches. In germline, CDR1 is SGDLS, CDR2 YYNGEE. Here the CDR3 reads CASSVGTGGLSGYTF. The CDR3, as DNA: TGTGCCAGCAGCGTAGGTACAGGGGGTCTCTCTGGCTACACCTTC.

This chain joins TRBV5-1 and TRBJ2-3; 10 bases match TRBD1. Germline V CDR1 and CDR2: SGHRS, YFSETQ. This CDR3 has 16 residues. V shed 5 bases and J 1 base; nucleotides not matched to a gene: 7. For the CDR3, the DNA is TGCGCCAGCAGTTACATCGGGACAGGGGGCACAGATACGCAGTATTTT. This gives the protein CASSYIGTGGTDTQYF.

This CDR3 is CASSLFTGGGAEQFF. In DNA, the CDR3 is TGTGCCAGCAGCTTATTCACGGGAGGGGGAGCTGAGCAGTTCTTC. This rearrangement joins TRBV7-8 to TRBJ2-1, with TRBD2 matching over 8 bases. Germline CDR1 and CDR2: SGHVS and FQNEAQ. CDR3 size: 15 residues. Trimming cost V 2 bases and J 9 bases; bases outside gene matches: 9.

This rearrangement joins TRBV5-4 to TRBJ2-1, with D perhaps TRBD2 (5 bases). Looked up from germline, CDR1 is SGHNT and CDR2 is YYREEE (reference sequence). Trimming left V 0 bases short and J 2 bases short, with 9 bases between. CDR3 length: 15 amino acids. The CDR3 reads CASSLGGQTYNEQFF. Here the CDR3 DNA reads TGTGCCAGCAGCTTGGGCGGGCAAACCTACAATGAGCAGTTCTTC.

CDR3 amino acids: CSASPTRNTEAFF. CDR3 DNA sequence: TGCAGTGCTAGTCCAACACGGAACACTGAAGCTTTCTTT. This chain uses TRBV20-1 with TRBJ1-1; D is undetermined. Germline lookup yields CDR1 DFQATT and CDR2 SNEGSKA (reference sequence). The CDR3 covers 13 residues. Trimming took off 3 bases at V and 1 base at J, with 9 bases between the two ends.

CDR3 loop: CSVEGSMLAVYNEQFF. The CDR3 DNA reads TGCAGCGTTGAGGGAAGCATGCTAGCGGTCTACAATGAGCAGTTCTTC. V usage is TRBV29-1 and J usage is TRBJ2-1; 7 nucleotides match TRBD2. V shed 3 bases and J 3 bases; nucleotides not matched to a gene: 11. Germline V gene lookup returns CDR1 SQVTM and CDR2 ANQGSEA. This CDR3 is 16 amino acids long.

This chain connects TRBV7-2 to TRBJ2-7; D is possibly TRBD2 (6 bases). Germline V CDR1 and CDR2: SGHTA, FQGNSA. The CDR3 length is 14 residues. The V and J ends lost 5 bases and 2 bases respectively, with 13 bases between them. CDR3 in amino acids: CASSLGLSTYEQYF. CDR3 coding DNA: TGTGCCAGCAGCCTGGGACTCTCAACCTACGAGCAGTACTTC.

V and J are TRBV28 and TRBJ1-5, with no clear D. V lost 4 bases and J 3 bases, leaving 22 bases between the germline ends. The germline V gene has CDR1 MDHEN and CDR2 SYDVKM. The CDR3 contains 18 residues. CDR3 amino acids: CASSSPFGRRADNQPQHF. The CDR3 DNA is TGTGCCAGCAGTTCCCCTTTTGGGAGGAGGGCCGACAATCAGCCCCAGCATTTT.

This clone was seen only once. The rearrangement uses TRBV6-4 and TRBJ1-2, with D perhaps TRBD1 (6 bases). This CDR3 comprises 14 residues. The ends were cut back, 5 bases at V and 8 bases at J, with 18 bases in the middle. Germline CDR1 is MRHNA and CDR2 is SNTAGT. CDR3 protein: CASSPETGAYGYTF. The DNA for the CDR3 is TGTGCCAGCAGTCCCGAGACAGGCGCGTACGGCTACACCTTC.

In this sample, this clone turned up a few times. This sequence joins TRBV18 and TRBJ1-6; D might be TRBD1 (6 bases). CDR3 length: 15 amino acids. V gave up 2 bases and J gave up 5 bases, with 10 bases separating them. The germline CDR1 and CDR2 sequences are KGHSH and LQKENI. CDR3 in DNA: TGTGCCAGCTCACCATTGGCAGGGGATAATTCACCCCTCCACTTT. It translates to CASSPLAGDNSPLHF.

The sample holds a few counts of this clone. V gene TRBV10-1 combines with J gene TRBJ2-7, with 7 bases fitting TRBD1. Germline V lookup: CDR1 WNHNN, CDR2 SYGVQD (reference sequence). The CDR3 runs 13 residues. Germline trimming cut 3 bases from V and 4 bases from J; bases unmatched to any gene: 3. The CDR3 sequence: CASSDNRGYEQYF. DNA for the CDR3: TGCGCCAGCAGTGATAACAGGGGATACGAGCAGTACTTC.

The J gene is TRBJ2-1, the V gene TRBV7-3, with 8 bases that match TRBD2. The CDR3 runs to 16 residues. Trimming cost V 0 bases and J 5 bases; bases outside gene matches: 6. Germline V CDR1 and CDR2: SGHTA, FQGTGA. CDR3 in amino acids: CASSLTLLAGHNEQFF. In DNA form, the CDR3 reads TGTGCCAGCAGCTTAACTCTCCTAGCGGGCCACAATGAGCAGTTCTTC.

This clone was counted a single time. The J gene is TRBJ2-7, the V gene TRBV15; a weak D match, TRBD1 (6 bases). The V gene lost 1 base and the J gene lost 3 bases, with 19 bases spanning the gap. CDR1 LNHNV and CDR2 YYDKDF come from the germline V gene (reference sequence). The CDR3 sequence is 17 residues long. As DNA, the CDR3 is TGTGCCACCAGCAGAGTCCCGGACAGTTCTCTAAGCTACGAGCAGTACTTC. It codes for CATSRVPDSSLSYEQYF.

CDR3: CASRRQGGYEQYF. CDR3 nucleotides: TGTGCCAGCAGAAGACAGGGAGGATACGAGCAGTACTTC. V usage is TRBV6-5 and J usage is TRBJ2-7, with D maybe TRBD1 (7 bases). The CDR3 totals 13 residues. V was pared by 6 bases and J by 4 bases, with 13 bases between. The V gene's germline CDR1 is MNHEY and CDR2 SVGAGI.

The chain combines TRBV6-6 with TRBJ1-4; maybe TRBD1 (5 bases). V was trimmed by 2 bases and J by 7 bases, leaving 14 bases between them. The CDR3 covers 15 residues. Germline V lookup: CDR1 MNHNY, CDR2 SVGAGI (reference sequence). This CDR3 is CASSYAQESGEKLFF. The CDR3 nucleotides are TGTGCCAGCAGTTACGCACAGGAATCGGGTGAAAAACTGTTTTTT.

The CDR3 spells CASSSPGQGNYGYTF. The CDR3 DNA is TGTGCCAGCAGTTCCCCGGGACAGGGCAACTATGGCTACACCTTC. The rearrangement links TRBV6-6 to TRBJ1-2, with 9 bases matching TRBD1. V lost 4 bases to trimming and J lost 2 bases; unmatched junction nucleotides: 5. This CDR3 has 15 residues. Germline values: CDR1 MNHNY, CDR2 SVGAGI (reference sequence).

The chain combines TRBV5-1 with TRBJ2-2, with 8 positions matching TRBD1. The CDR3 sequence is 16 residues long. The trim removed 2 bases at V and 6 bases at J, leaving 9 bases unmatched. Germline V gene lookup returns CDR1 SGHRS and CDR2 YFSETQ. CDR3 bases: TGCGCCAGCAGCTTAAGGACAGGGTCGGAGCCCGGGGAGCTGTTTTTT. Its protein product is CASSLRTGSEPGELFF.

The chain is built from TRBV3-1 (or the pseudogene TRBV3-2) and TRBJ2-2; 8 positions match TRBD1. J was trimmed by 2 bases and V by 4 bases; bases with no gene match: 6. Germline CDR1 reads LGHDT; CDR2 reads YNNKEL (reference sequence). The CDR3 loop spans 16 amino acids. The CDR3 protein is CASSRRQGSNTGELFF. The CDR3 bases are TGTGCCAGCAGCCGCAGACAGGGGTCAAACACCGGGGAGCTGTTTTTT.

The chain carries TRBV5-4 and TRBJ2-1; 7 bases are a match to TRBD2. This CDR3 region has 16 residues. CDR1 is SGHNT and CDR2 is YYREEE in the germline V gene (reference sequence). The J segment lost 2 bases and the V segment lost 4 bases, leaving 9 bases of the junction unmatched. CDR3 nucleotides: TGTGCCAGCAGCCCCCAAGGCGGGAGAACCTACAATGAGCAGTTCTTC. Protein: CASSPQGGRTYNEQFF. Full variable domain (outside the CDR3, taken from reference TRBV5-4 and TRBJ2-1): ETGVTQSPTHLIKTRGQQVTLRCSSQSGHNTVSWYQQALGQGPQFIFQYYREEENGRGNFPPRFSGLQFPNYSSELNVNALELDDSALYLCASSPQGGRTYNEQFFGPGTRLTVL.

CDR3 coding DNA: TGTGCCAGCAGCTTAGGCAGGGGGCCTATGAACACTGAAGCTTTCTTT. This gives the protein CASSLGRGPMNTEAFF. The V call is TRBV11-2, the J call TRBJ1-1; 8 nucleotides line up with TRBD1. Trimming at V came to 1 base and at J to 0 bases, leaving 4 bases not matched to a gene. This CDR3 has 16 residues. Germline-derived CDR1 and CDR2 are SGHAT and FQNNGV.

The chain employs TRBV5-6 and TRBJ1-2; tentatively, D is TRBD1 (6 bases). This CDR3 is built from 13 residues. Germline CDR1 SGHDT, CDR2 YYEEEE. V lost 0 bases and J lost 6, with 9 bases in between. CDR3 nucleotide sequence: TGTGCCAGCAGCTTGGGGCAGGGGCATGGCTACACCTTC. Its protein is CASSLGQGHGYTF.

The V gene is TRBV6-5, the J gene TRBJ2-1; 9 nucleotides line up with TRBD1. This CDR3 contains 14 residues. The junction had 6 bases not matched to a gene; V was cut back by 6 bases and J by 6 bases. CDR1 is MNHEY, CDR2 SVGAGI, per germline. Written as DNA, the CDR3 is TGTGCCAGCAGCCGCGGGACAGGGCCCAATGAGCAGTTCTTC. It yields the protein CASSRGTGPNEQFF.

The rearrangement links TRBV15 to TRBJ2-7, with D possibly matching TRBD2 (6 bases). The CDR3 totals 16 residues. The germline CDR1 and CDR2 sequences are LNHNV and YYDKDF (reference sequence). The V end lost 6 bases, the J end lost 0 bases, and 18 bases lay between the germline ends. As DNA, the CDR3 is TGTGCCACCAGGAGGTCGGGAGACTCCTACTCCTACGAGCAGTACTTC. Translating gives CATRRSGDSYSYEQYF.

This chain connects TRBV11-3 to TRBJ2-2; D might be TRBD2 (6 bases). CDR3 size: 14 residues. From germline, CDR1 is SGHNT and CDR2 YENEEA. V was pared by 3 bases and J by 4 bases, with 9 bases between. DNA of the CDR3: TGTGCCAGCAGCTTTATTAGCGGCACCGGGGAGCTGTTTTTT. Its protein is CASSFISGTGELFF. Looking up the rest from reference TRBV11-3 and TRBJ2-2 gives the full variable domain: EAGVVQSPRYKIIEKKQPVAFWCNPISGHNTLYWYLQNLGQGPELLIRYENEEAVDDSQLPKDRFSAERLKGVDSTLKIQPAELGDSAVYLCASSFISGTGELFFGEGSRLTVL.